The next 3 T cell receptor beta chains were all read from a single sample in a study of T cells in Graves' hyperthyroidism and ophthalmopathy. The CDR3 regions of TCR beta were amplified from RNA transcripts. The HTBI primer set drove a first-round RT-PCR of the TCR CDR3. TCRdb reprocessed the multiplex PCR reads with MiXCR, giving one entry per CDR3 protein. This sample yields approximately 480,000 distinct CDR3 sequences, of which around 20% are seen a single time; more than 20% belongs to the top ten. Sequencing was performed on blood. The receptors come from a man between 18 and 35 years old with Graves' hyperthyroidism.

This chain links TRBV12-3 or TRBV12-4 with TRBJ2-7; 8 nucleotides match TRBD1. The CDR3 is made up of 18 amino acids. J lost 0 bases, V lost 5 bases, and 15 bases had no gene match. Here the CDR3 DNA reads TGTGCCAGCAGTCGCGGACAGGGAACAATAAGTGTCTCCTACGAGCAGTACTTC. Amino acids: CASSRGQGTISVSYEQYF.

This clonotype was counted at least ten times. V usage is TRBV2 and J usage is TRBJ2-7; D not certain. V dropped 6 bases and J dropped 0 bases, with 6 bases sitting between them. The germline CDR1 and CDR2 sequences are SNHLY and FYNNEI. The CDR3 has 12 amino acids. The CDR3 protein is CASRWGSYEQYF. In DNA, the CDR3 is TGTGCCAGCAGATGGGGCTCCTACGAGCAGTACTTC.

This clonotype was counted many times. The chain employs TRBV28 and TRBJ1-3; 7 bases map to TRBD1. Germline V gene sequence: CDR1 MDHEN, CDR2 SYDVKM. The junction had 5 bases not matched to a gene; V was cut back by 5 bases and J by 7 bases. CDR3 length: 13 amino acids. The CDR3 DNA sequence: TGTGCCAGCAGTCCGACAGGGAGGAACACCATATATTTT. Its protein product is CASSPTGRNTIYF.